A single sample is the source of the 2 T cell receptor beta chains below, sequenced in a study of identical twins. TCRdb called the 5' RACE reads again in MiXCR, with one record for every CDR3 protein. The sample contains about 530,000 distinct CDR3 sequences, approximately 14% of which appear only once. The same data also contributed to another study, on yellow fever vaccine responses in identical twins.

Sequencing was performed on CD4+ T cells sorted from blood. The origin of the receptors is a young woman in good health.

Note on this clonotype: An end of the junction differs from the germline gene, which may be a read error. The gene calls are TRBV20-1 and TRBJ2-3; D is possibly TRBD1 or TRBD2 (6 bases each). The CDR3 is 16 residues long. Per germline, CDR1 DFQATT and CDR2 SNEGSKA (reference sequence). The chain's CDR3 is CCAQARGLSGTDTQYF. CDR3 in DNA: TGCTGTGCGCAAGCCCGGGGGCTATCGGGCACAGATACGCAGTATTTT.

This clonotype turned up a few times. The gene calls are TRBV5-1 and TRBJ2-3; TRBD2 is a possible D gene (6 bases). This CDR3 contains 17 residues. Germline lookup yields CDR1 SGHRS and CDR2 YFSETQ. V lost 0 bases and J lost 4, with 18 bases in between. The CDR3 reads CASSLGFGAGMADTQYF. The CDR3 bases are TGCGCCAGCAGCTTGGGATTTGGGGCGGGAATGGCAGATACGCAGTATTTT.